Each of the 17 T cell receptor beta chains below was sequenced from the same sample in a study of CD8 T cells in Susac syndrome (dated by TCRdb to about 2019). Receptors were amplified or captured by the immunoSEQ multiplex PCR assay. RNA was extracted using the RNeasy kit, and about 0.45 to 1 microgram was reverse transcribed with random hexamers. TCRdb reprocessed the public reads (quality trimming at Q25 with fastp, clone calling with MiXCR) and kept in-frame beta chains. Each entry merges the rows of one CDR3 protein and shows their most common DNA and genes. This sample comprises approximately 180,000 distinct CDR3 sequences, 85% to 95% of them detected only once. The top ten clonotypes cover 0.099% of the sample. Sequencing used CD4+ T cells from PBMCs. These receptors all come from a human donor with Susac syndrome.

The chain recombines TRBV20-1 with TRBJ2-2; a possible D gene is TRBD1 (6 bases). The CDR3 runs to 15 residues. The V and J ends lost 0 bases and 5 bases respectively, with 13 bases between them. Germline CDR1 is DFQATT and CDR2 is SNEGSKA (reference sequence). The CDR3 coding sequence is TGCAGTGCTAGAGATGTAAGAAGGGGGACCGGGGAGCTGTTTTTT. Translation gives CSARDVRRGTGELFF.

This rearrangement joins TRBV27 to TRBJ1-2; TRBD1 is a possible D gene (5 bases). CDR1 and CDR2 from the germline V gene are MNHEY and SMNVEV (reference sequence). This CDR3 has 13 amino acids. Trimming pared 3 bases from V and 4 bases from J, leaving 9 bases between. The CDR3 loop is CASSFRGTYGYTF. The CDR3 DNA reads as TGTGCCAGCAGTTTCCGGGGGACCTATGGCTACACCTTC.

The gene calls are TRBV19 and TRBJ1-2; possible D gene TRBD1, 6 bases. Trimming removed 8 bases at V and 8 bases at J, with 12 bases between. CDR1 is LNHDA and CDR2 is SQIVND in the germline V gene (reference sequence). The CDR3 spans 11 residues. The DNA for the CDR3 is TGTGCCAGTCGGAGGGGGAACGGCTACACCTTC. It encodes CASRRGNGYTF.

This sequence joins TRBV20-1 and TRBJ1-4; a possible D gene is TRBD1 (5 bases). Trimming removed 3 bases at V and 5 bases at J, with 13 bases between. Germline V lookup: CDR1 DFQATT, CDR2 SNEGSKA (reference sequence). This CDR3 has 14 amino acids. The CDR3 loop is CSASRGAGNEKLFF. The DNA of the CDR3 is TGCAGTGCTAGTCGCGGAGCAGGGAATGAAAAACTGTTTTTT.

J is TRBJ1-5 and V is TRBV6-2 or TRBV6-3; D ambiguous. V lost 4 bases and J lost 3, with 13 bases in between. CDR1 is MNHEY and CDR2 is SVGEGT in the germline V gene. The CDR3 has 15 residues. The CDR3 loop reads CASSSGGGFNQPQHF. The DNA of the CDR3 is TGTGCCAGCAGTTCGGGCGGAGGATTCAATCAGCCCCAGCATTTT.

The rearrangement uses TRBV30 and TRBJ2-1; 9 nucleotides line up with TRBD2. This CDR3 is 13 amino acids long. The germline CDR1 and CDR2 sequences are GTSNPN and SVGIG (reference sequence). Unmatched junction bases numbered 14, after V lost 6 bases and J lost 14 bases. CDR3 amino acids: CACPGASGILEFF. CDR3 sequence (DNA): TGTGCCTGCCCTGGGGCTAGCGGGATATTAGAGTTCTTC.

This chain uses TRBV27 with TRBJ2-1, with 7 nucleotides matching TRBD1. Germline trimming cut 3 bases from V and 4 bases from J; bases unmatched to any gene: 3. The CDR3 is made up of 14 amino acids. Per the germline V gene, CDR1 is MNHEY and CDR2 is SMNVEV (reference sequence). The CDR3 nucleotides read TGTGCCAGCAGTTTGATGGGACAGTACAATGAGCAGTTCTTC. It specifies CASSLMGQYNEQFF.

The genes are TRBV2 and TRBJ1-5; 7 bases align to TRBD1. CDR1 and CDR2 from the germline V gene are SNHLY and FYNNEI. This CDR3 region has 13 residues. V was clipped by 6 bases and J by 4 bases; unmatched bases: 3. In DNA, the CDR3 is TGTGCCAGCAGAGAACAGGGGAATCAGCCCCAGCATTTT. This translates into CASREQGNQPQHF.

This chain links TRBV7-9 with TRBJ2-7; the D gene could be TRBD1 or TRBD2 (5 bases each). V was cut by 5 bases and J by 6 bases, with 20 bases left in between. The germline CDR1 and CDR2 sequences are SEHNR and FQNEAQ (reference sequence). The CDR3 loop spans 15 amino acids. In nucleotides, the CDR3 is TGTGCCAGCAGCCAGGGACCCAAGCCTGGGGGCGAGCAGTACTTC. Amino acids: CASSQGPKPGGEQYF.

The rearrangement uses TRBV29-1 and TRBJ2-2; D is unclear. CDR3 size: 14 residues. From germline, CDR1 is SQVTM and CDR2 ANQGSEA. The ends were cut back, 4 bases at V and 3 bases at J, with 12 bases in the middle. The CDR3 nucleotides read TGCAGCGTTGCGATTAGCATCGACACCGGGGAGCTGTTTTTT. Its translation: CSVAISIDTGELFF.

Only one count was recorded for this clonotype. The chain joins TRBV5-8 to TRBJ1-6; 10 positions match TRBD1. Looked up from germline, CDR1 is SGHTS and CDR2 is YDEGEE. The trim removed 0 bases at V and 9 bases at J, leaving 3 bases unmatched. CDR3 size: 15 residues. The DNA of the CDR3 is TGTGCCAGCAGCTTGGCCCGGACAGGGGGTTCACCCCTCCACTTT. Its protein product is CASSLARTGGSPLHF.

Only a few counts were recorded for this clonotype. This chain links TRBV30 with TRBJ1-5; D is uncertain. This CDR3 contains 12 residues. The V gene lost 3 bases and the J gene lost 0 bases, with 3 bases spanning the gap. The germline V gene has CDR1 GTSNPN and CDR2 SVGIG (reference sequence). CDR3 in DNA: TGTGCCTGGAGCCGTAGCAATCAGCCCCAGCATTTT. The encoded protein is CAWSRSNQPQHF.

V usage is TRBV2 and J usage is TRBJ1-5, with TRBD1 matching over 7 bases. The V gene end was trimmed by 9 bases and the J gene end by 2 bases; junction bases not matched to a gene: 7. In germline, CDR1 is SNHLY, CDR2 FYNNEI. The CDR3 contains 14 residues. The CDR3 is CASTQGFGNQPQHF. CDR3 coding DNA: TGTGCCAGTACACAGGGGTTCGGCAATCAGCCCCAGCATTTT.

This clonotype has just one count. The gene calls are TRBV2 and TRBJ2-7; D gene ambiguous. CDR1 and CDR2 (germline): SNHLY, FYNNEI. This CDR3 comprises 14 residues. V was shortened by 2 bases and J by 0 bases, with 8 bases between the two germline ends. CDR3 nucleotide sequence: TGTGCCAGCAGTGAAACGGCGAGCTCCTACGAGCAGTACTTC. Its translation: CASSETASSYEQYF.

V gene TRBV6-2 or TRBV6-3 combines with J gene TRBJ2-2; D is unclear. Deletions cut 7 bases from V and 7 bases from J, with 7 bases between. CDR1 MNHEY and CDR2 SVGEGT come from the germline V gene. This CDR3 comprises 11 residues. CDR3 amino acids: CASTDVGELFF. As DNA, the CDR3 is TGTGCCAGCACCGACGTCGGGGAGCTGTTTTTT.

This chain connects TRBV12-3 or TRBV12-4 to TRBJ2-1; the match to TRBD2 covers 8 bases. The CDR3 sequence is 15 residues long. The trim removed 3 bases at V and 2 bases at J, leaving 3 bases unmatched. This CDR3 is CASSFTGRAYNEQFF. In DNA, the CDR3 is TGTGCCAGCAGTTTTACCGGGAGGGCCTACAATGAGCAGTTCTTC.

V gene TRBV30 combines with J gene TRBJ1-2; 7 positions match TRBD1. Germline CDR1 reads GTSNPN; CDR2 reads SVGIG (reference sequence). V trimming: 2 bases; J trimming: 7 bases; junction bases outside the gene matches: 7. CDR3 length equals 13 residues. The CDR3 sequence: CAWSLTDRVGYTF. In DNA, the CDR3 is TGTGCCTGGAGTTTAACCGACAGGGTTGGCTACACCTTC.